The 12 T cell receptor beta chains in this list originate from one sample, sequenced in a study of blood T cell repertoires in COVID-19 (dated by TCRdb to 2018 to 2020). Receptors were amplified or captured by the immunoSEQ multiplex PCR assay. In its TCRdb copy, this immuneACCESS table keeps in-frame sequences only and misses some clones. Where compared with another copy, unresolved V genes explain less than half of these, and the others have no known cause. This sample has roughly 450,000 clones in its table, and around 90% of those were observed once. The ten largest clones take up about 0.57% of the sample. Specimen: PBMCs or T cells enriched from blood (not recorded which). The receptors originated from a man aged 18 to 29 who had recovered from COVID-19.

This chain joins TRBV12-5 and TRBJ1-4; TRBD1 aligns across 9 bases. Trimming removed 3 bases from V and 1 base from J; junction bases left unmatched: 6. This CDR3 is built from 17 residues. The germline CDR1 and CDR2 sequences are LGHNT and FRNRAP. The CDR3 protein is CASGFVGQGVTNEKLFF. The CDR3 DNA reads TGTGCTAGTGGTTTCGTGGGACAGGGTGTAACTAATGAAAAACTGTTTTTT.

The CDR3 loop reads CASSFEQGGYEQYF. The DNA of the CDR3 is TGTGCCAGCAGTTTCGAACAGGGGGGCTACGAGCAGTACTTC. The rearrangement joins TRBV28 to TRBJ2-7, with 8 bases that match TRBD1. CDR3 length equals 14 residues. The V and J ends lost 3 bases and 3 bases, in that order; junction bases with no gene match: 4. The germline V gene has CDR1 MDHEN and CDR2 SYDVKM.

The V gene is TRBV28, the J gene TRBJ2-5, with 11 bases lining up with TRBD2. J was trimmed by 7 bases and V by 4 bases; bases with no gene match: 11. Germline V gives CDR1 MDHEN, CDR2 SYDVKM. The CDR3 totals 16 residues. The CDR3: CASSSYTSGSKGTQYF. DNA for the CDR3: TGTGCCAGCAGTTCATATACTAGCGGGAGTAAGGGGACCCAGTACTTC.

The chain recombines TRBV29-1 with TRBJ2-7, with 8 bases fitting TRBD1. The CDR3 consists of 13 residues. The V gene's germline CDR1 is SQVTM and CDR2 ANQGSEA. The V and J ends lost 7 bases and 0 bases, in that order; junction bases with no gene match: 5. The CDR3 is CSARTGSSYEQYF. The CDR3 DNA sequence: TGCAGCGCCCGGACAGGGAGCTCCTACGAGCAGTACTTC.

The V gene is TRBV18, the J gene TRBJ2-3; D possibly corresponds to TRBD2 (6 bases). CDR3 size: 15 residues. Germline loops: CDR1 KGHSH, CDR2 LQKENI. Trimming stripped 2 bases from V and 5 bases from J, with 14 bases between. The CDR3 bases are TGTGCCAGCTCACCAGTCGGGAGCGGTGGAGATACGCAGTATTTT. It specifies CASSPVGSGGDTQYF.

The chain couples TRBV12-3 or TRBV12-4 to TRBJ1-1; a possible D gene is TRBD1 (6 bases). Trimming removed 1 base from V and 5 bases from J, with 8 bases in between. The CDR3 is 13 amino acids. The CDR3 DNA is TGTGCCAGCAGTTTAGATCAGGGGACTGAAGCTTTCTTT. Its protein product is CASSLDQGTEAFF.

The chain is built from TRBV5-4 and TRBJ1-2, with D possibly matching TRBD1 (6 bases). Per the germline V gene, CDR1 is SGHNT and CDR2 is YYREEE (reference sequence). CDR3 length: 14 amino acids. V was pared by 0 bases and J by 8 bases, with 14 bases between. The CDR3 nucleotides are TGTGCCAGCAGCTTGGGGGTCAGGGGATTCGGCTACACCTTC. Its translation: CASSLGVRGFGYTF.

The V gene is TRBV19, the J gene TRBJ1-2; a possible D gene is TRBD1 (5 bases). There are 15 residues in the CDR3. V lost 2 bases and J 5 bases, leaving 15 bases between the germline ends. Germline CDR1 and CDR2: LNHDA and SQIVND (reference sequence). The CDR3 sequence is CASSIQAGRPYGYTF. CDR3 in DNA: TGTGCCAGTAGTATACAGGCAGGGCGCCCTTATGGCTACACCTTC.

The chain carries TRBV5-4 and TRBJ2-1, with D possibly matching TRBD2 (6 bases). The V and J ends lost 0 bases and 7 bases respectively, with 11 bases between them. Germline V gene sequence: CDR1 SGHNT, CDR2 YYREEE (reference sequence). The CDR3 is made up of 14 amino acids. CDR3 bases: TGTGCCAGCAGCTTGGAAACTAGCCGGAATGAGCAGTTCTTC. Amino acid sequence: CASSLETSRNEQFF.

About this clone: Other DNA sequences in this sample translate to the same CDR3. The V and J genes are TRBV19 and TRBJ1-6, with a possible D match to TRBD1 (5 bases). This CDR3 is built from 14 residues. V lost 5 bases and J 5 bases, leaving 10 bases between the germline ends. The germline V gene encodes CDR1 LNHDA and CDR2 SQIVND (reference sequence). The CDR3 DNA reads as TGTGCCAGTAGTCAAACAGGAGATAATTCACCCCTCCACTTT. It is translated as CASSQTGDNSPLHF.

This rearrangement joins TRBV24-1 to TRBJ1-5, with a weak D call TRBD1 (6 bases). Looked up from germline, CDR1 is KGHDR and CDR2 is SFDVKD. The V end lost 9 bases, the J end lost 4 bases, and 9 bases lay between the germline ends. This CDR3 region has 12 residues. The CDR3 here is CATGQRNQPQHF. The CDR3 DNA is TGTGCCACCGGACAGCGAAATCAGCCCCAGCATTTT.

DNA for the CDR3: TGTGCCAGCAGTTCAGCCGGGTGGGATACGCAGTATTTT. Its translation: CASSSAGWDTQYF. The rearrangement links TRBV28 to TRBJ2-3; no clear D. This CDR3 spans 13 amino acids. The germline CDR1 and CDR2 sequences are MDHEN and SYDVKM. Trimming took 4 bases from V and 6 from J, leaving 11 bases between them.